This passage covers 30 T cell receptor beta chains from one sample sequenced in a study of control samples from healthy donors and cancer patients (dated by TCRdb to between 2020 and 2021). The library was obtained by the immunoSEQ multiplex PCR assay. Drawn from immuneACCESS, this table holds only the in-frame rearrangements with V and J called that TCRdb kept. Clones are partly lost; checked studies trace under half to an unresolved V gene and leave the rest unexplained. Here the sample has about 120,000 clones; 70% to 90% occur a single time. The ten most abundant clones make up approximately 37% of the sample. Input material: blood. The receptors were gathered from a man in his forties or fifties in good health.

V is TRBV18 and J is TRBJ1-1, with D possibly matching TRBD1 (6 bases). The CDR3 has 16 amino acids. CDR1 and CDR2 from the germline V gene are KGHSH and LQKENI. V shed 4 bases and J shed 3 bases, with 18 bases lying between them. The CDR3 loop reads CASSQETGLRDTEAFF. Here the CDR3 DNA reads TGTGCCAGCTCACAGGAGACAGGTTTAAGGGACACTGAAGCTTTCTTT.

In its sample, this clone was seen a few times. The rearrangement uses TRBV5-6 and TRBJ2-3; 8 nucleotides line up with TRBD2. The trim removed 0 bases at V and 6 bases at J, leaving 9 bases unmatched. The CDR3 runs 16 residues. In germline, CDR1 is SGHDT, CDR2 YYEEEE. The CDR3 reads CASSLAGGAVHDTQYF. In DNA form, the CDR3 reads TGTGCCAGCAGCTTGGCCGGGGGGGCAGTACATGATACGCAGTATTTT.

The chain combines TRBV20-1 with TRBJ2-3; D gene unclear. CDR1 and CDR2 (germline): DFQATT, SNEGSKA (reference sequence). Trimming shortened V by 8 bases and J by 6 bases, and 12 bases separated the two germline ends. The CDR3 is 11 amino acids. In DNA, the CDR3 is TGCAGTTCCTTCCCCGCCGATACGCAGTATTTT. It specifies CSSFPADTQYF.

J is TRBJ2-5 and V is TRBV2, with 7 bases aligning to TRBD2. The ends lost 3 bases at V and 4 bases at J; junction bases unmatched: 8. The CDR3 contains 15 residues. From germline, CDR1 is SNHLY and CDR2 FYNNEI. In DNA form, the CDR3 reads TGTGCCAGCAGTGATGCTAGCGGCAATTCAGAGACCCAGTACTTC. This codes for CASSDASGNSETQYF.

This sequence joins TRBV15 and TRBJ1-1; D might be TRBD1 (5 bases). Germline lookup yields CDR1 LNHNV and CDR2 YYDKDF (reference sequence). The CDR3 sequence is 14 residues long. Trimming cost V 1 base and J 0 bases, with 6 bases left between them. In nucleotides, the CDR3 is TGTGCCACCAGCAGAGCAGGGCTGAACACTGAAGCTTTCTTT. Translation gives CATSRAGLNTEAFF.

V is TRBV2 and J is TRBJ2-3, with 11 bases that match TRBD2. In germline, CDR1 is SNHLY, CDR2 FYNNEI. V was clipped by 6 bases and J by 2 bases; unmatched bases: 7. The CDR3 spans 16 residues. The CDR3 region has the DNA TGTGCCAGCAGGGAACTAGCGGGGGCCCCCACAGATACGCAGTATTTT. Translating it yields CASRELAGAPTDTQYF.

V and J are TRBV5-1 and TRBJ2-1; 12 bases agree with TRBD2. This CDR3 region has 14 residues. Germline V gene data show CDR1 as SGHRS and CDR2 as YFSETQ. J lost 14 bases, V lost 0 bases, and 6 bases had no gene match. The CDR3 is CASSLELAGGREFF. CDR3 in DNA: TGCGCCAGCAGCTTGGAACTAGCGGGGGGCAGAGAGTTCTTC.

This clone was recorded once. The chain recombines TRBV2 with TRBJ2-7; either TRBD1 or TRBD2 may fit D (6 bases each). V shed 0 bases and J shed 6 bases, with 15 bases lying between them. Germline V CDR1 and CDR2: SNHLY, FYNNEI. This CDR3 contains 15 residues. As DNA, the CDR3 is TGTGCCAGCAGTGAAGCGGGGAGCAGGGGAGGCGAGCAGTACTTC. It is translated as CASSEAGSRGGEQYF. Filled out from reference TRBV2 and TRBJ2-7, the complete variable domain reads EPEVTQTPSHQVTQMGQEVILRCVPISNHLYFYWYRQILGQKVEFLVSFYNNEISEKSEIFDDQFSVERPDGSNFTLKIRSTKLEDSAMYFCASSEAGSRGGEQYFGPGTRLTVT.

The rearrangement joins TRBV10-3 to TRBJ1-1, with 8 bases aligning to TRBD1. Germline V gene data show CDR1 as ENHRY and CDR2 as SYGVKD. This CDR3 has 14 amino acids. Trimming at V came to 3 bases and at J to 2 bases, leaving 2 bases not matched to a gene. In nucleotides, the CDR3 is TGTGCCATCAGTGAAGGGACAGGAAACACTGAAGCTTTCTTT. Encoded protein: CAISEGTGNTEAFF.

V is TRBV6-1 and J is TRBJ1-5, with D possibly being TRBD1 (6 bases). Germline V CDR1 and CDR2: MNHNS, SASEGT. This CDR3 comprises 17 residues. Trimming took off 4 bases at V and 1 base at J, with 17 bases between the two ends. CDR3 DNA: TGTGCCAGCAGTGGACGCCTCGGGGGCGCGAGCAATCAGCCCCAGCATTTT. Translated, it gives CASSGRLGGASNQPQHF.

The chain combines TRBV7-8 with TRBJ1-5; 7 positions agree with TRBD1. The CDR3 covers 14 residues. V was pared by 1 base and J by 6 bases, with 3 bases of the junction left unmatched. Germline CDR1 and CDR2: SGHVS and FQNEAQ. CDR3 loop: CASSLVTGSQPQHF. The CDR3 bases are TGTGCCAGCAGCTTAGTGACAGGGAGTCAGCCCCAGCATTTT.

The J gene is TRBJ1-2, the V gene TRBV21-1. TRBV21-1 is listed as a pseudogene. There are 14 residues in the CDR3. The CDR3 loop is CASSKGVGHYGYTF. Here the CDR3 DNA reads TGTGCCAGCAGCAAAGGAGTAGGGCACTATGGCTACACCTTC.

The chain combines TRBV5-4 with TRBJ2-7; a weak D match, TRBD2 (6 bases). Trimming pared 0 bases from V and 0 bases from J, leaving 22 bases between. Per the germline V gene, CDR1 is SGHNT and CDR2 is YYREEE (reference sequence). CDR3 length: 19 amino acids. The CDR3 DNA sequence: TGTGCCAGCAGCTTGGTTGGGGGATGGGGGGACGAAAGCTCCTACGAGCAGTACTTC. Encoded protein: CASSLVGGWGDESSYEQYF.

The J gene is TRBJ1-5, the V gene TRBV30; 11 bases line up with TRBD1. The CDR3 consists of 17 residues. The germline V gene has CDR1 GTSNPN and CDR2 SVGIG (reference sequence). The junction had 7 bases not matched to a gene; V was cut back by 0 bases and J by 3 bases. CDR3 region: CAWSVSRTGGNNQPQHF. The CDR3 nucleotides are TGTGCCTGGAGTGTAAGCAGGACAGGGGGCAACAATCAGCCCCAGCATTTT.

This clone was detected only once. The V and J genes are TRBV7-8 and TRBJ2-7; TRBD1 matches at 8 bases. Trimming took 2 bases from V and 7 from J; bases not matched to a gene: 4. The CDR3 loop spans 13 amino acids. The germline V gene has CDR1 SGHVS and CDR2 FQNEAQ. CDR3 bases: TGTGCCAGCAGCTTATCTCGGGACAGGGAGCAGTACTTC. It is translated as CASSLSRDREQYF. The full variable domain, in which reference TRBV7-8 and TRBJ2-7 provide the parts outside the CDR3, is GAGVSQSPRYKVAKRGQDVALRCDPISGHVSLFWYQQALGQGPEFLTYFQNEAQLDKSGLPSDRFFAERPEGSVSTLKIQRTQQEDSAVYLCASSLSRDREQYFGPGTRLTVT.

V and J are TRBV19 and TRBJ2-7, with 8 bases matching TRBD1. Germline CDR1 is LNHDA and CDR2 is SQIVND (reference sequence). V dropped 2 bases and J dropped 4; count of bases not matched to a gene: 13. CDR3 length: 17 residues. CDR3 in amino acids: CASSIRQGMEFGYEQYF. The CDR3 DNA follows: TGTGCCAGTAGTATAAGACAGGGGATGGAGTTCGGGTACGAGCAGTACTTC.

This rearrangement joins TRBV7-2 to TRBJ2-1; D might be TRBD1 (6 bases). CDR1 is SGHTA and CDR2 is FQGNSA in the germline V gene. V lost 1 base, J lost 8 bases, and 15 bases lay in between. The CDR3 runs to 15 residues. This CDR3 reads CASSLGAQGADEQFF. The CDR3 coding sequence is TGTGCCAGCAGCTTAGGAGCACAGGGTGCAGATGAGCAGTTCTTC. Full variable domain (rest looked up from reference TRBV7-2 and TRBJ2-1): GAGVSQSPSNKVTEKGKDVELRCDPISGHTALYWYRQSLGQGLEFLIYFQGNSAPDKSGLPSDRFSAERTGGSVSTLTIQRTQQEDSAVYLCASSLGAQGADEQFFGPGTRLTVL.

The V and J genes are TRBV3-1 (or the pseudogene TRBV3-2) and TRBJ1-4; a possible D gene is TRBD1 (5 bases). CDR3 length equals 16 residues. Germline CDR1 is LGHDT and CDR2 is YNNKEL (reference sequence). V lost 4 bases and J lost 7, with 19 bases in between. The CDR3 coding sequence is TGTGCCAGCAGCCCTCTAACGGGGCTGGGAAGTGAAAAACTGTTTTTT. Protein: CASSPLTGLGSEKLFF.

The rearrangement uses TRBV30 and TRBJ1-2; D ambiguous. Trimming pared 7 bases from V and 7 bases from J, leaving 16 bases between. Per the germline V gene, CDR1 is GTSNPN and CDR2 is SVGIG (reference sequence). The CDR3 contains 12 residues. This CDR3 is CASYPGRLGYTF. CDR3 nucleotides: TGTGCCTCCTACCCCGGACGGCTTGGCTACACCTTC.

The V call is TRBV4-1, the J call TRBJ2-7; the match to TRBD1 covers 9 bases. Per germline, CDR1 MGHRA and CDR2 YSYEKL. The CDR3 is 16 amino acids. Trimming took 3 bases from V and 5 from J; bases not matched to a gene: 11. CDR3 sequence (DNA): TGCGCCAGCAGCCATGCCCCCGGGGACAGGGCAAACGAGCAGTACTTC. The encoded protein is CASSHAPGDRANEQYF.

The chain recombines TRBV6-5 with TRBJ1-2; D might be TRBD1 (5 bases). Trimming took 4 bases from V and 3 from J, leaving 15 bases between them. Germline V gene lookup returns CDR1 MNHEY and CDR2 SVGAGI. This CDR3 is built from 15 residues. The CDR3 sequence is CASSFRQRADYGYTF. The DNA of the CDR3 is TGTGCCAGCAGTTTCCGACAGCGTGCAGACTATGGCTACACCTTC.

The chain has TRBV11-3 and TRBJ2-1; 7 bases are a match to TRBD2. Germline V gene data show CDR1 as SGHNT and CDR2 as YENEEA. The CDR3 is made up of 15 amino acids. V shed 3 bases, J shed 6 bases, and the junction held 8 bases outside the gene matches. The CDR3 region has the DNA TGTGCCAGCAGCTTCAGCAGGTCTAGCGGCAATGAGCAGTTCTTC. Amino acids: CASSFSRSSGNEQFF. Based on the CDR3 plus reference TRBV11-3 and TRBJ2-1, the full variable domain is EAGVVQSPRYKIIEKKQPVAFWCNPISGHNTLYWYLQNLGQGPELLIRYENEEAVDDSQLPKDRFSAERLKGVDSTLKIQPAELGDSAVYLCASSFSRSSGNEQFFGPGTRLTVL.

This clone was counted once. The rearrangement joins TRBV9 to TRBJ1-1; D may be TRBD1 (6 bases). The germline V gene has CDR1 SGDLS and CDR2 YYNGEE. There are 14 residues in the CDR3. V lost 0 bases and J lost 4, with 10 bases in between. CDR3 sequence (DNA): TGTGCCAGCAGCGTAGATGCAGGGGCCACTGAAGCTTTCTTT. This encodes CASSVDAGATEAFF.

CDR3 protein: CSVGTINTPFREQFF. The CDR3 region has the DNA TGCAGCGTTGGGACTATCAACACGCCCTTTCGCGAGCAGTTCTTC. The chain is built from TRBV29-1 and TRBJ2-1; TRBD2 might be the D (6 bases). Looked up from germline, CDR1 is SQVTM and CDR2 is ANQGSEA. The CDR3 loop spans 15 amino acids. The V end lost 4 bases, the J end lost 10 bases, and 23 bases lay between the germline ends.

This chain connects TRBV25-1 to TRBJ1-2; D gene ambiguous. Looked up from germline, CDR1 is MGHDK and CDR2 is SYGVNS. CDR3 length: 11 residues. Trimming stripped 3 bases from V and 5 bases from J, with 4 bases between. CDR3 DNA: TGTGCCAGCAGTGATGGGTATGGCTACACCTTC. Translated, it gives CASSDGYGYTF.

The chain is built from TRBV7-2 and TRBJ1-2, with no clear D. The germline V gene has CDR1 SGHTA and CDR2 FQGNSA. Trimming cost V 6 bases and J 1 base, with 6 bases left between them. The CDR3 is 12 amino acids. DNA of the CDR3: TGTGCCAGCAGAGACAATAACTATGGCTACACCTTC. Its protein product is CASRDNNYGYTF.

This clone was detected a few times. The chain links TRBV9 to TRBJ1-5; D gene ambiguous. Trimming took 0 bases from V and 5 from J, leaving 12 bases between them. The CDR3 is 15 amino acids. The germline V gene has CDR1 SGDLS and CDR2 YYNGEE. Written as DNA, the CDR3 is TGTGCCAGCAGCGTAGGGATAGTTGGTTATCAGCCCCAGCATTTT. Encoded protein: CASSVGIVGYQPQHF.

The gene calls are TRBV5-8 and TRBJ2-1; 8 nucleotides agree with TRBD1. The germline V gene has CDR1 SGHTS and CDR2 YDEGEE. The CDR3 runs to 15 residues. V lost 3 bases and J lost 2; bases outside the gene matches: 4. CDR3 in DNA: TGTGCCAGCAGCTCTGGACAGGGCGCCTACAATGAGCAGTTCTTC. It encodes CASSSGQGAYNEQFF.

CDR3 bases: TGTGCCAGCAGCCAGGCGACTAGCAGTAAAGAGACCCAGTACTTC. Its protein product is CASSQATSSKETQYF. The chain employs TRBV14 and TRBJ2-5; TRBD2 agrees at 7 bases. After removal of 3 bases from V and 3 bases from J, the junction contained 7 bases not matched to a gene. CDR3 size: 15 residues. In germline, CDR1 is SGHDN, CDR2 FVKESK.

The rearrangement links TRBV6-4 to TRBJ1-1; possible D gene TRBD1, 6 bases. The ends were cut back, 0 bases at V and 11 bases at J, with 10 bases in the middle. In germline, CDR1 is MRHNA, CDR2 SNTAGT. This CDR3 is 12 amino acids long. In DNA form, the CDR3 reads TGTGCCAGCAGTGACTCTGGGGGGGCGGCTTTCTTT. This translates into CASSDSGGAAFF.